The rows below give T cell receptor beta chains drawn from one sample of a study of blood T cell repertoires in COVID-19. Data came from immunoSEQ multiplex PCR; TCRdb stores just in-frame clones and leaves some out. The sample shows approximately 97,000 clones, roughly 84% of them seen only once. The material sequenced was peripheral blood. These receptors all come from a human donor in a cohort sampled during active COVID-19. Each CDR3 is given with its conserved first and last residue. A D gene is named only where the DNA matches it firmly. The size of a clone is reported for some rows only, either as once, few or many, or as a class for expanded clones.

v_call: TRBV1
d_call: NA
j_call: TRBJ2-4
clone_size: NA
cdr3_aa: CTSSQVGGAWDKNIQYF
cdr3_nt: TGCACCAGCAGCCAAGTAGGGGGGGCGTGGGACAAAAACATTCAGTACTTC

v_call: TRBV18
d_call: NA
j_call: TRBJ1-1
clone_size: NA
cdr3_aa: CASSNRANTEAFF
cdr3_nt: TGTGCCAGCTCAAACAGGGCTAACACTGAAGCTTTCTTT

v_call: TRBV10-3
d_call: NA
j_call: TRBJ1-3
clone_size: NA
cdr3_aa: CAIIGGSGNTIYF
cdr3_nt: TGTGCCATCATCGGGGGGAGTGGAAACACCATATATTTT

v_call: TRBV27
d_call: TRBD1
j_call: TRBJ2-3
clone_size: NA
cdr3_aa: CASSLETGYRDTQYF
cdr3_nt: TGTGCCAGCAGTTTAGAGACAGGGTATAGAGATACGCAGTATTTT

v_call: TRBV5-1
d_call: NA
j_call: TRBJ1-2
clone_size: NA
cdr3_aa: CASSLGRDTYGYTF
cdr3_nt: TGCGCCAGCAGCTTGGGCCGGGACACCTATGGCTACACCTTC

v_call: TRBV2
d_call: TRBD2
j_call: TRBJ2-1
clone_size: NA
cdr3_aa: CASSWSGGGYNEQFF
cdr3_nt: TGTGCCAGCTCCTGGAGCGGGGGAGGGTACAATGAGCAGTTCTTC

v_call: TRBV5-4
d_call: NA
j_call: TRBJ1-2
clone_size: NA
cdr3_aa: CASSLEGRGDYGYTF
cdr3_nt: TGTGCCAGCAGCTTGGAGGGCAGGGGTGACTATGGCTACACCTTC

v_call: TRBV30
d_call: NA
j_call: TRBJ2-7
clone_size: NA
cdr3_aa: CAWSVPPGSSYEQYF
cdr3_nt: TGTGCCTGGAGTGTACCCCCAGGAAGCTCCTACGAGCAGTACTTC

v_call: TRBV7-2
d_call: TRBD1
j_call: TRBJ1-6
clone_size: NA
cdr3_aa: CASSLEGTANSPLHF
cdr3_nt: TGTGCCAGCAGCTTGGAAGGGACAGCGAATTCACCCCTCCACTTT

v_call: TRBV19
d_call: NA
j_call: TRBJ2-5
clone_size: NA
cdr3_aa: CASSFGGTQYF
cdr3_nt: TGTGCCAGCTCCTTCGGGGGAACCCAGTACTTC

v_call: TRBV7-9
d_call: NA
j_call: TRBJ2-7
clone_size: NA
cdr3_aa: CASSTPETSSYEQYF
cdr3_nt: TGTGCCAGCAGCACCCCCGAGACTAGCTCCTACGAGCAGTACTTC

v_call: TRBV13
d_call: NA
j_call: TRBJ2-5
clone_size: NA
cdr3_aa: CASSLVSSAVHETQYF
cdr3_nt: TGTGCCAGCAGCTTAGTCTCTAGCGCCGTACATGAGACCCAGTACTTC

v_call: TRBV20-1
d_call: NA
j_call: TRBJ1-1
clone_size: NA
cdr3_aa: CSTQGLVAFF
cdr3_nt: TGCAGTACACAGGGTTTGGTAGCTTTCTTT

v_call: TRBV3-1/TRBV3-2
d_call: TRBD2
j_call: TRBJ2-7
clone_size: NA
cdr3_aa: CASSQTPGGGFLYEQYF
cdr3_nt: TGTGCCAGCAGCCAAACCCCCGGCGGGGGGTTCCTCTACGAGCAGTACTTC

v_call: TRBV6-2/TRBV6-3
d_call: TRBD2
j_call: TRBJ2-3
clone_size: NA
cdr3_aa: CASSWNPSGNTDTQYF
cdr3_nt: TGTGCCAGCAGTTGGAACCCTAGCGGTAACACAGATACGCAGTATTTT

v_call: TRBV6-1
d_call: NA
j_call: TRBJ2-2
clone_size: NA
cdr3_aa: CASSEMDISNTGELFF
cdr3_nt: TGTGCCAGCAGTGAAATGGACATTTCGAACACCGGGGAGCTGTTTTTT

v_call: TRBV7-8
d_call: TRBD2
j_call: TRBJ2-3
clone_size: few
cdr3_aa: CASSFTSGVTDTQYF
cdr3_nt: TGTGCCAGCAGCTTCACTAGCGGAGTCACAGATACGCAGTATTTT

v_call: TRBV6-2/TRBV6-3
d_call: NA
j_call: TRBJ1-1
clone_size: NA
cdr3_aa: CASSYGLGHRNTEAFF
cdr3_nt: TGTGCCAGCAGTTACGGCCTGGGACACCGGAACACTGAAGCTTTCTTT

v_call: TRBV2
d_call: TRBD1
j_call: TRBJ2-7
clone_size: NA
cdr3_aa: CASSEVSRDRAYEQYF
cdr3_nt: TGTGCCAGCAGTGAAGTTTCCCGGGACAGAGCCTACGAGCAGTACTTC

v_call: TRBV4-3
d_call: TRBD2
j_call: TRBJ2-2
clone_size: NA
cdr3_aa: CASSQVRTSSTGELFF
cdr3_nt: TGCGCCAGCAGCCAAGTTAGGACTAGTTCCACCGGGGAGCTGTTTTTT

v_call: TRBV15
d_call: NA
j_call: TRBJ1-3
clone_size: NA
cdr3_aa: CATSQGQLSGNTIYF
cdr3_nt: TGTGCCACCAGCCAGGGGCAGCTCTCTGGAAACACCATATATTTT

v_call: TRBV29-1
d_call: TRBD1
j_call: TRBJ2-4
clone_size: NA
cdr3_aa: CSAGQGRAKNIQYF
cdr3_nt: TGCAGCGCCGGACAGGGAAGAGCCAAAAACATTCAGTACTTC

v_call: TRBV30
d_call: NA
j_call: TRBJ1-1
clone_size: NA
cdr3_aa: CAWTFGSNGGEAFF
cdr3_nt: TGTGCCTGGACCTTCGGCTCCAACGGGGGTGAAGCTTTCTTT

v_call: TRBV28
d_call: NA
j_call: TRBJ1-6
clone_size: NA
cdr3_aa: CASSVPRAPLHF
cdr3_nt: TGTGCCAGCAGTGTCCCCCGCGCACCCCTCCACTTT

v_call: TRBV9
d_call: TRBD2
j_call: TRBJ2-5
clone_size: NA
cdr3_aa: CASSVAPSGGRETQYF
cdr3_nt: TGTGCCAGCAGCGTAGCCCCTAGCGGGGGAAGAGAGACCCAGTACTTC

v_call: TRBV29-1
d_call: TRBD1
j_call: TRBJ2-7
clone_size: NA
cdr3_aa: CSVDVTGSSYEQYF
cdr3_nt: TGCAGCGTTGATGTGACAGGGTCATCCTACGAGCAGTACTTC

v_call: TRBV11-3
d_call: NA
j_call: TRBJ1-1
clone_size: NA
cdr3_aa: CASSARAGANTEAFF
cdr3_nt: TGTGCCAGCAGCGCCCGTGCAGGGGCGAACACTGAAGCTTTCTTT

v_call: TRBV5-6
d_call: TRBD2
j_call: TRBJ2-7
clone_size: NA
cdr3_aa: CASRRRLAVIPYEQYF
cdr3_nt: TGTGCCAGCAGGAGGCGACTAGCGGTAATTCCCTACGAGCAGTACTTC

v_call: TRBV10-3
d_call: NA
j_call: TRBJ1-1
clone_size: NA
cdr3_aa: CAISTATEAFF
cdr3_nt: TGTGCCATCAGTACAGCCACTGAAGCTTTCTTT

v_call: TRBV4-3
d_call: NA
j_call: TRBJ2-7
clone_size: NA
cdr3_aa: CASSQDRDLEQYF
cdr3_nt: TGCGCCAGCAGCCAAGATCGAGATCTTGAGCAGTACTTC

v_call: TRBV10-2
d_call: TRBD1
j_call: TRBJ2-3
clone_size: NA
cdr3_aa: CASSEVAGGLRDTQYF
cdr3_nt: TGCGCCAGCAGTGAGGTAGCAGGGGGCTTGAGGGATACGCAGTATTTT

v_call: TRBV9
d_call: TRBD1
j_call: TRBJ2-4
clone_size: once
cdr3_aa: CASSPTRDRVAKNIQYF
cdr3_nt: TGTGCCAGCAGCCCGACCCGGGACAGGGTTGCCAAAAACATTCAGTACTTC

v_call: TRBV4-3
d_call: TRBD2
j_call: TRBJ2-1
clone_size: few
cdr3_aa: CASSQTSGRPDEQFF
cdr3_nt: TGCGCCAGCAGCCAAACTAGCGGGAGACCCGATGAGCAGTTCTTC

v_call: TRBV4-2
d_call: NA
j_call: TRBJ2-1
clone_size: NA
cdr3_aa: CASSQESSGLYNEQFF
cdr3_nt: TGTGCCAGCAGCCAAGAATCCAGCGGGCTCTACAATGAGCAGTTCTTC

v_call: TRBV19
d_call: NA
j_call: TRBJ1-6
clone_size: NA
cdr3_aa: CASSTGPSNSPLHF
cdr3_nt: TGTGCCAGTAGTACAGGTCCCTCCAATTCACCCCTCCACTTT

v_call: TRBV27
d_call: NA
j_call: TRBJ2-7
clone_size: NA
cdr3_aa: CASSFGGPTEQYF
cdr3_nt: TGTGCCAGCAGTTTCGGCGGTCCAACCGAGCAGTACTTC

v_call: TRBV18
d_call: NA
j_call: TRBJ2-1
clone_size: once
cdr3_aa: CASSPPSYNEQFF
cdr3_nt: TGTGCCAGCTCACCACCCAGTTACAATGAGCAGTTCTTC

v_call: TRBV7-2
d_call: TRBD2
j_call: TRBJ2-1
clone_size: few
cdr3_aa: CASSSTRGSEQFF
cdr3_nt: TGTGCCAGCAGCTCCACGCGGGGGAGTGAGCAGTTCTTC

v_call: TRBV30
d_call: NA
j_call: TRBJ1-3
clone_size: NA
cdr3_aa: CAWNLVNSGNTIYF
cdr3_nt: TGTGCCTGGAACTTAGTAAACTCTGGAAACACCATATATTTT

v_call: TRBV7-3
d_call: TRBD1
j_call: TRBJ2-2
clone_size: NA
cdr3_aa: CASSPTGGDTGELFF
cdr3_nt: TGTGCCAGCAGCCCGACAGGGGGCGACACCGGGGAGCTGTTTTTT

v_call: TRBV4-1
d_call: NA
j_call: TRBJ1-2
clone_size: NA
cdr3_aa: CASSQVFTVTNYGYTF
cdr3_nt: TGCGCCAGCAGCCAAGTTTTCACGGTAACTAACTATGGCTACACCTTC

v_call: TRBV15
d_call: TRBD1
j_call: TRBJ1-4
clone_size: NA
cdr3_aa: CATSRDTRQGGEKLFF
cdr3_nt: TGTGCCACCAGCAGAGACACGCGACAGGGGGGCGAAAAACTGTTTTTT

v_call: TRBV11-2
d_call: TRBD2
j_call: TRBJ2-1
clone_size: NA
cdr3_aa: CASISGSGNEQFF
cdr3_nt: TGTGCCAGCATTAGCGGGAGCGGCAATGAGCAGTTCTTC

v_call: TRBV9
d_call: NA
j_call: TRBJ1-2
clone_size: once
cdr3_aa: CASSVAGRNSDGYTF
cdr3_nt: TGTGCCAGCAGCGTAGCTGGGAGGAATTCCGATGGCTACACCTTC

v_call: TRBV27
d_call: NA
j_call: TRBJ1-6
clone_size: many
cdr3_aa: CASSVWSSYNSPLHF
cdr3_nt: TGTGCCAGCAGTGTCTGGAGCTCCTATAATTCACCCCTCCACTTT